The 8 T cell receptor beta chains listed next were all sequenced from one sample in a study of T cell responses to AZD1222 COVID-19 vaccine. Measured with immunoSEQ multiplex PCR; TCRdb has only the in-frame clones, and not every one. The sample lists some 170,000 clones; 85% to 95% were seen once. The input for sequencing was peripheral blood, taken on day 0 of AZD1222 vaccination. All receptors derive from an adult in good health.

CDR3 in amino acids: CASSPWGAEAFF. In nucleotides, the CDR3 is TGTGCCAGCAGCCCCTGGGGAGCTGAAGCTTTCTTT. The rearrangement uses TRBV3-1 (or the pseudogene TRBV3-2) and TRBJ1-1; D unclear. V was clipped by 4 bases and J by 6 bases, with 9 bases between them. Germline V gene sequence: CDR1 LGHDT, CDR2 YNNKEL (reference sequence). This CDR3 region has 12 residues.

The chain combines TRBV3-1 (or the pseudogene TRBV3-2) with TRBJ2-1, with 7 bases lining up with TRBD2. The germline gives CDR1 LGHDT, CDR2 YNNKEL (reference sequence). Trimming at V came to 3 bases and at J to 3 bases, leaving 5 bases not matched to a gene. This CDR3 has 15 amino acids. CDR3 loop: CASSHSGGGYNEQFF. CDR3 sequence (DNA): TGTGCCAGCAGCCATTCGGGAGGTGGCTACAATGAGCAGTTCTTC.

This chain links TRBV6-5 with TRBJ2-7, with D perhaps TRBD2 (5 bases). Trimming removed 0 bases at V and 0 bases at J, with 9 bases between. Germline loops: CDR1 MNHEY, CDR2 SVGAGI. This CDR3 is 15 amino acids long. This CDR3 reads CASSYSGISSYEQYF. DNA of the CDR3: TGTGCCAGCAGTTACTCCGGGATAAGCTCCTACGAGCAGTACTTC.

The chain joins TRBV4-1 to TRBJ1-3; D gene unclear. Germline V CDR1 and CDR2: MGHRA, YSYEKL. V lost 1 base to trimming and J lost 3 bases, with 10 bases between them. The CDR3 is 15 residues long. This CDR3 is CASSQVQELGNTIYF. CDR3 DNA: TGCGCCAGCAGCCAAGTGCAGGAACTTGGAAACACCATATATTTT.

The chain uses TRBV25-1 and TRBJ2-6; no firm D call. The CDR3 sequence is 15 residues long. From germline, CDR1 is MGHDK and CDR2 SYGVNS. V lost 5 bases, J lost 0 bases, and 8 bases lay in between. The CDR3 DNA follows: TGTGCCAGCAGTTCCCCGGCCTCTGGGGCCAACGTCCTGACTTTC. Its translation: CASSSPASGANVLTF.

V usage is TRBV6-5 and J usage is TRBJ1-2; perhaps TRBD1 as D (6 bases). V was cut by 7 bases and J by 3 bases, with 12 bases left in between. Germline CDR1 MNHEY, CDR2 SVGAGI. This CDR3 comprises 13 residues. The CDR3 region has the DNA TGTGCCAGCAACAGGGACGTCGACTATGGCTACACCTTC. Translating it yields CASNRDVDYGYTF.

V and J are TRBV19 and TRBJ2-7; TRBD1 matches 8 bases. The ends lost 1 base at V and 0 bases at J; junction bases unmatched: 2. Per germline, CDR1 LNHDA and CDR2 SQIVND (reference sequence). The length of the CDR3 is 15 residues. The CDR3 loop is CASSIGTGSSYEQYF. The CDR3 DNA follows: TGTGCCAGTAGTATAGGGACAGGGAGCTCCTACGAGCAGTACTTC.

The chain employs TRBV15 and TRBJ2-7, with D unresolved. Germline V gene data show CDR1 as LNHNV and CDR2 as YYDKDF (reference sequence). There are 13 residues in the CDR3. V was clipped by 1 base and J by 3 bases, with 7 bases between them. This chain's CDR3 is CATSRAGLYEQYF. For the CDR3, the DNA is TGTGCCACCAGCAGAGCTGGCCTCTACGAGCAGTACTTC.